This TCR beta chain was observed in a study of blood T cell repertoires in COVID-19. Study-wide background: The United States, Italy and Spain provided the acute and convalescent COVID-19 samples.

The germline gives CDR1 SGHTA, CDR2 FQGTGA. The CDR3 runs to 15 residues. V was trimmed by 5 bases and J by 1 base, leaving 14 bases between them. Original processing notes: It was from reference gene primer amplification that nucleated cell counts were estimated. Sequencing used immunoSEQ multiplex PCR; TCRdb keeps in-frame clones, though not all of them. V, J and clone size are taken as reported in that table, and D and trimming were inferred from the DNA itself. The profile shows about 61,000 clones, just over 85% of them singletons. Sequenced sample: peripheral blood. The clonotype originates from a woman over 75 with active COVID-19. The chain couples TRBV7-3 to TRBJ1-2; weak D call: TRBD1 (5 bases). CDR3 protein: CASSPGPGGNYGYTF. The DNA for the CDR3 is TGTGCCAGCAGCCCCGGACCGGGGGGTAACTATGGCTACACCTTC. Combining the CDR3 with reference TRBV7-3 and TRBJ1-2 gives the whole variable domain GAGVSQTPSNKVTEKGKYVELRCDPISGHTALYWYRQSLGQGPEFLIYFQGTGAADDSGLPNDRFFAVRPEGSVSTLKIQRTERGDSAVYLCASSPGPGGNYGYTFGSGTRLTVV.